Each of the 13 T cell receptor beta chains below was sequenced from the same sample in a study of metastatic and nonmetastatic thyroid tumors. Via MiXCR, TCRdb re-called the PCR reads. Here the sample spans about 92,000 clones, 14% to 15% being singletons. None of the patients had undergone any treatment ahead of thyroid surgery. Sequencing was carried out using blood. These receptors all stem from a female donor with papillary thyroid cancer or a benign thyroid nodule (not recorded which). Some clones in this sample may be carry-over from other donors' samples.

This clone was observed many times. The chain combines TRBV6-6 with TRBJ1-1; D is unresolved. The V end was cut by 0 bases, the J end by 0 bases, with 5 bases between. CDR1 and CDR2 from the germline V gene are MNHNY and SVGAGI (reference sequence). The CDR3 is made up of 14 amino acids. This chain's CDR3 is CASSYSRVNTEAFF. CDR3 bases: TGTGCCAGCAGTTACTCGAGAGTGAACACTGAAGCTTTCTTT.

This clone was found many times. V is TRBV9 and J is TRBJ2-7; the match to TRBD1 covers 9 bases. Per the germline V gene, CDR1 is SGDLS and CDR2 is YYNGEE. V gave up 0 bases and J gave up 2 bases; unmatched junction bases: 3. This CDR3 region has 15 residues. The CDR3 coding sequence is TGTGCCAGCAGCGTAGGGACAGGGGCAGCCTACGAGCAGTACTTC. Translating it yields CASSVGTGAAYEQYF. Using reference TRBV9 and TRBJ2-7 for the parts outside the CDR3, the full variable domain is DSGVTQTPKHLITATGQRVTLRCSPRSGDLSVYWYQQSLDQGLQFLIQYYNGEERAKGNILERFSAQQFPDLHSELNLSSLELGDSALYFCASSVGTGAAYEQYFGPGTRLTVT.

This clone appeared many times. The V and J genes are TRBV27 and TRBJ2-7, with D perhaps TRBD1 (5 bases). CDR3 length: 11 amino acids. Deletions cut 5 bases from V and 12 bases from J, with 14 bases between. CDR1 and CDR2 from the germline V gene are MNHEY and SMNVEV (reference sequence). The CDR3 coding sequence is TGTGCCAGCAGTCGTGGCCCCAGGGTGTACTTC. Its translation is CASSRGPRVYF.

With respect to this clone: This may stem from a read error, because a much larger clone lies one nucleotide away. The identical CDR3 is also encoded by other nucleotide sequences in the sample. The chain carries TRBV15 and TRBJ2-1; 10 nucleotides agree with TRBD1. This CDR3 is built from 13 residues. Germline loops: CDR1 LNHNV, CDR2 YYDKDF (reference sequence). V shed 8 bases and J 4 bases; nucleotides not matched to a gene: 2. The CDR3 here is CATRDRGYNEQFF. The CDR3 DNA follows: TGTGCCACCCGGGACAGGGGTTACAATGAGCAGTTCTTC.

This clone appeared a few times. This chain joins TRBV6-1 and TRBJ2-3, with D uncertain. Germline V lookup: CDR1 MNHNS, CDR2 SASEGT. CDR3 size: 13 residues. V lost 4 bases to trimming and J lost 6 bases, with 11 bases between them. The CDR3 bases are TGTGCCAGCAGTGTCCTGGGGTGGGATACGCAGTATTTT. Its protein is CASSVLGWDTQYF.

On this clone: Germline is not matched at one junction end, which may reflect a read error. The V call is TRBV7-2, the J call TRBJ2-1, with a possible D match to TRBD1 (6 bases). The CDR3 runs to 15 residues. Germline lookup yields CDR1 SGHTA and CDR2 FQGNSA. The CDR3 coding sequence is TGTGCAAGCAGCTTAGCCACAGGGTTCTACAATGAGCAGTTCTTC. It specifies CASSLATGFYNEQFF. Full variable domain (remainder filled in from reference TRBV7-2 and TRBJ2-1): GAGVSQSPSNKVTEKGKDVELRCDPISGHTALYWYRQSLGQGLEFLIYFQGNSAPDKSGLPSDRFSAERTGGSVSTLTIQRTQQEDSAVYLCASSLATGFYNEQFFGPGTRLTVL.

On this clone: Being one base from a much bigger clone, this may be a read error. V gene TRBV20-1 combines with J gene TRBJ1-4; D is ambiguous. The V and J ends lost 4 bases and 11 bases respectively, with 17 bases between them. This CDR3 has 13 amino acids. The germline V gene has CDR1 DFQATT and CDR2 SNEGSKA (reference sequence). CDR3 sequence reads: CSAIEQPSRKLFF. The CDR3 DNA follows: TGCAGTGCTATAGAACAGCCATCAAGGAAACTGTTTTTT.

Of note for this clone: A much larger clone sits a single nucleotide away, making a read error possible. The same CDR3 is also encoded by other DNA sequences in this sample. This chain connects TRBV24-1 to TRBJ1-4; TRBD1 might be the D (5 bases). This CDR3 is 14 amino acids long. V lost 8 bases to trimming and J lost 8 bases, with 17 bases between them. Looked up from germline, CDR1 is KGHDR and CDR2 is SFDVKD. Here the CDR3 DNA reads TGTGCCACCATCCGACGGGGGGAGGGGGAAAAACTGTTTTTT. Protein sequence: CATIRRGEGEKLFF.

This clone was counted ten times or more. V and J are TRBV20-1 and TRBJ2-3; TRBD1 agrees at 7 bases. Per germline, CDR1 DFQATT and CDR2 SNEGSKA (reference sequence). V was clipped by 7 bases and J by 6 bases; unmatched bases: 7. The CDR3 contains 12 residues. In DNA form, the CDR3 reads TGCAGTGGAACAGGCAGGGGGGATACGCAGTATTTT. Translation: CSGTGRGDTQYF.

About this clone: It may be a read error: a sequence one base away is much more abundant. The rearrangement uses TRBV28 and TRBJ2-1; D remains unclear. Germline CDR1 MDHEN, CDR2 SYDVKM. CDR3 length: 15 residues. As DNA, the CDR3 is TGTGCCCGCAGTTTATTTATTCGAGTAAACAATGAGCAGTTCTTC. Residues: CARSLFIRVNNEQFF.

The sample holds many counts of this clone. This chain connects TRBV24-1 to TRBJ2-3; 12 bases map to TRBD2. This CDR3 is 15 amino acids long. The junction had 6 bases not matched to a gene; V was cut back by 9 bases and J by 3 bases. The germline V gene encodes CDR1 KGHDR and CDR2 SFDVKD. The CDR3 here is CATSLGTSGTDTQYF. The DNA for the CDR3 is TGTGCCACCTCCCTGGGGACTAGCGGGACAGATACGCAGTATTTT.

This clone has just a few counts. A read error may account for a junction end that differs from germline. The chain uses TRBV27 and TRBJ2-1, with D maybe TRBD2 (5 bases). This CDR3 is built from 17 residues. CDR1 and CDR2 from the germline V gene are MNHEY and SMNVEV (reference sequence). CDR3 DNA sequence: TGTGCCAGCAGGCCGACATCCGGGGATCTACGCTACAATCAGCAGTTCTTC. Translating gives CASRPTSGDLRYNQQFF.

This clone occurred many times. This may be a read error, as it is one base from a much larger clone. This chain links TRBV2 with TRBJ2-7; TRBD2 aligns across 8 bases. Per germline, CDR1 SNHLY and CDR2 FYNNEI. CDR3 length: 15 residues. V lost 10 bases and J lost 5; bases outside the gene matches: 16. CDR3 sequence (DNA): TGTGCCACCGTTCCGGGACTAGGTGCATCCCACGAGCAGTACTTC. Amino acid sequence: CATVPGLGASHEQYF.